The source of this T cell receptor beta chain is a study of T cell responses to AZD1222 COVID-19 vaccine. Study-level points and caveats: Unmutated regions of variants are reportedly targeted by nearly half of spike-specific TCRs. White British ancestry dominated among donors, who included more females, and clonal diversity was possibly underestimated. Sampling captured repertoires only after the peak T cell response.

This CDR3 is 15 amino acids long. V was shortened by 0 bases and J by 4 bases, with 9 bases between the two germline ends. Germline V gene lookup returns CDR1 LNHNV and CDR2 YYDKDF (reference sequence). Concerning this clone: Antigen unknown.

Assay: immunoSEQ multiplex PCR; the TCRdb copy retains only in-frame clones and omits some. The sample includes 150,000 to 200,000 clones, just under 90% of them seen just once. The sequence was obtained from an adult in good health. This chain uses TRBV15 with TRBJ1-4; no clear D. The source material was peripheral blood, sampled on day 0 of AZD1222 vaccination. The CDR3 DNA is TGTGCCACCAGCAGAGATGGACTATTTAATGAAAAACTGTTTTTT. Translating it yields CATSRDGLFNEKLFF. The whole variable domain, filled in from reference TRBV15 and TRBJ1-4, reads DAMVIQNPRYQVTQFGKPVTLSCSQTLNHNVMYWYQQKSSQAPKLLFHYYDKDFNNEADTPDNFQSRRPNTSFCFLDIRSPGLGDTAMYLCATSRDGLFNEKLFFGSGTQLSVL.